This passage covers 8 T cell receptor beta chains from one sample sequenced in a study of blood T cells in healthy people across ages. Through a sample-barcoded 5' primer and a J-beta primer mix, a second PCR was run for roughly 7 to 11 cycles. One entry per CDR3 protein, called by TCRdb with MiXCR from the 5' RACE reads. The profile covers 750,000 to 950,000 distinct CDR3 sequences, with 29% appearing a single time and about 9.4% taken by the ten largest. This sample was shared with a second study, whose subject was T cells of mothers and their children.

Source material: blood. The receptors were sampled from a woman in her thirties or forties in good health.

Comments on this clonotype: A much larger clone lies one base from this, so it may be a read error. The CDR3 here is CASSQDPPGGYGHTF. In nucleotides, the CDR3 is TGTGCCAGCAGCCAAGATCCCCCAGGAGGCTATGGCCACACCTTC. The V gene is TRBV4-2, the J gene TRBJ1-2; D unclear. In germline, CDR1 is LGHNA, CDR2 YNFKEQ. This CDR3 spans 15 amino acids.

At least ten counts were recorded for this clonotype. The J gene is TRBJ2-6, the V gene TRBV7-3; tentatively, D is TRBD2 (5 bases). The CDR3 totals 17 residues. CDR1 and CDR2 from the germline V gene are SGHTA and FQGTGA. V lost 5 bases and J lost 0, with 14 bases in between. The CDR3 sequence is CASSPRGYASGANVLTF. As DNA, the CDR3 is TGTGCCAGCAGCCCGAGAGGGTATGCCTCTGGGGCCAACGTCCTGACTTTC.

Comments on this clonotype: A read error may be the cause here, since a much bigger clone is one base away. CDR3 amino acids: CASIRRQEQYF. CDR3 coding DNA: TGTGCCAGCATCAGGAGACAGGAACAGTACTTC. The gene calls are TRBV12-3 or TRBV12-4 and TRBJ2-5; maybe TRBD1 (6 bases). Trimming took 7 bases from V and 11 from J, leaving 14 bases between them. The CDR3 has 11 residues.

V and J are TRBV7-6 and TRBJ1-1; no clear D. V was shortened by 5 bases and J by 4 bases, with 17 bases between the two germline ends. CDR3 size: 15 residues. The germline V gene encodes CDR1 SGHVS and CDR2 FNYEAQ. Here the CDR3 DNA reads TGTGCCAGCAGCGGAAACGGGCAGAGAACCACTGAAGCTTTCTTT. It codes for CASSGNGQRTTEAFF.

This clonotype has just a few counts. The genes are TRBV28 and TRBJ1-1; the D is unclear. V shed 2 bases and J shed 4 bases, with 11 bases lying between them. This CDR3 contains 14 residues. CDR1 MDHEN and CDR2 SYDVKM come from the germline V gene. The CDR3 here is CASSLATECTEAFF. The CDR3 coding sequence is TGTGCCAGCAGTTTAGCGACGGAGTGCACTGAAGCTTTCTTT.

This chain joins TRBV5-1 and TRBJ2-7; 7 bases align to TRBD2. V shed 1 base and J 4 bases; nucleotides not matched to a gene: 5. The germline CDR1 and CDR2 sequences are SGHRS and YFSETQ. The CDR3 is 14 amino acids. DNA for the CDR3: TGCGCCAGCAGCTTGCAGCAGGGAGGGTACGAGCAGTACTTC. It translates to CASSLQQGGYEQYF.

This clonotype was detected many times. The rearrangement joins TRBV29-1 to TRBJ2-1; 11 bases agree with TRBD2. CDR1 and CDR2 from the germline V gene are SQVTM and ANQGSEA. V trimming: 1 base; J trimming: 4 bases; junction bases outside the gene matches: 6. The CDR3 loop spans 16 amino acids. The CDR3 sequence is CSVEGIAGGPYNEQFF. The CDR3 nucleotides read TGCAGCGTTGAAGGCATAGCGGGGGGGCCTTACAATGAGCAGTTCTTC.

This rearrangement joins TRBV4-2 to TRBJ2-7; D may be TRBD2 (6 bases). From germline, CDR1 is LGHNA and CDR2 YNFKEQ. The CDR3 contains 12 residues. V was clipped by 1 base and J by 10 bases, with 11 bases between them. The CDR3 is CASSQGGVAQYF. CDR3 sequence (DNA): TGTGCCAGCAGCCAAGGGGGGGTAGCCCAGTACTTC.